This T cell receptor beta chain was obtained from a study of blood T cell repertoires in COVID-19. The data were produced by immunoSEQ multiplex PCR, yet TCRdb's version contains in-frame clones alone and is incomplete. The sample comprises about 190,000 clones, around nine tenths of which are singletons, and 6.5% to 8.5% rests with the top ten. The sample comprised peripheral blood. The clonotype originates from a man aged 35 to 55 with acute or convalescent COVID-19.

CDR3 loop: CASSTLTGAYQETQYF. The DNA for the CDR3 is TGCGCCAGCAGTACCCTGACAGGGGCGTACCAAGAGACCCAGTACTTC. The chain is built from TRBV5-1 and TRBJ2-5, with 8 bases aligning to TRBD1. Germline CDR1 SGHRS, CDR2 YFSETQ. V shed 5 bases and J 0 bases; nucleotides not matched to a gene: 9. CDR3 length: 16 amino acids. Full variable domain (missing parts from reference TRBV5-1 and TRBJ2-5): KAGVTQTPRYLIKTRGQQVTLSCSPISGHRSVSWYQQTPGQGLQFLFEYFSETQRNKGNFPGRFSGRQFSNSRSEMNVSTLELGDSALYLCASSTLTGAYQETQYFGPGTRLLVL.